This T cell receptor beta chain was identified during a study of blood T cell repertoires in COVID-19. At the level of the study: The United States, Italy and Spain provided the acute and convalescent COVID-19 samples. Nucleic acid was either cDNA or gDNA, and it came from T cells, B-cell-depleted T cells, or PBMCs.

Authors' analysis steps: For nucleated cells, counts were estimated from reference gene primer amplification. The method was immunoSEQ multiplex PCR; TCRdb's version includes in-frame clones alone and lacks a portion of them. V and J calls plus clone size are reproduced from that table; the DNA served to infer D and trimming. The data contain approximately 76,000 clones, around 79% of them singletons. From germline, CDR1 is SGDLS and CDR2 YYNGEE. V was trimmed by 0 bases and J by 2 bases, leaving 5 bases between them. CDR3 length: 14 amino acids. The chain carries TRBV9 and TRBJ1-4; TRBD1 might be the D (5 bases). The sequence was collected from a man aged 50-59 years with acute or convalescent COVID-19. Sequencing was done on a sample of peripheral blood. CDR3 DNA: TGTGCCAGCAGCGTAGAGGGGACTAATGAAAAACTGTTTTTT. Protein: CASSVEGTNEKLFF.